Reported below is one TCR beta chain. Its antigen remains unidentified. V lost 7 bases and J lost 2; bases outside the gene matches: 3. Germline values: CDR1 MDHEN, CDR2 SYDVKM. This CDR3 contains 14 residues. Extraction yielded at least 6 micrograms of total RNA per sample. The data were obtained in a study of blood T cells in healthy people across ages. A second PCR of 7 to 11 cycles used a sample-barcoded 5' primer and a J-beta primer mix. TCRdb re-called the 5' RACE reads with MiXCR, one entry per CDR3 protein. Of some 940,000 distinct CDR3 sequences listed, just under 30% are singletons. Study results and limitations: Underestimates were what the diversity estimates from one million T cells were considered to be.

The same sample was also used in a study of T cells of mothers and their children. From that second work: Roughly 2.7 million TCR beta reads per child versus over 9 million per mother.

The chain carries TRBV28 and TRBJ2-1; 9 bases line up with TRBD2. This receptor was identified in a woman aged 40-49 years in good health. The sample consisted of blood. The CDR3 loop is CASISGGTYNEQFF. CDR3 nucleotide sequence: TGTGCCAGCATCAGCGGGGGGACCTACAATGAGCAGTTCTTC.